The present entry profiles one T cell receptor beta chain with its context. Molecular barcoded adaptors covering alpha/delta and beta/gamma chains were used on 400 to 450 ng RNA. A single record per CDR3 protein comes from TCRdb applying MiXCR to the reads. Of around 130,000 distinct CDR3 sequences listed, approximately 13% are singletons. V lost 4 bases and J lost 6, with 12 bases in between. Germline V CDR1 and CDR2: MNHEY, SVGEGT. This CDR3 is built from 14 residues. This specimen comes from a study of read filtering for tumor transcriptome and immune sequencing. The chain joins TRBV6-2 or TRBV6-3 to TRBJ2-2, with D hard to call. Material for sequencing was a population of CD138-negative cells sorted from bone marrow. The sequence was obtained from a donor aged 40 or over with multiple myeloma. As DNA, the CDR3 is TGTGCCAGCAGTTTTCCCCGTCCCGCCGGGGAGCTGTTTTTT. As protein: CASSFPRPAGELFF.